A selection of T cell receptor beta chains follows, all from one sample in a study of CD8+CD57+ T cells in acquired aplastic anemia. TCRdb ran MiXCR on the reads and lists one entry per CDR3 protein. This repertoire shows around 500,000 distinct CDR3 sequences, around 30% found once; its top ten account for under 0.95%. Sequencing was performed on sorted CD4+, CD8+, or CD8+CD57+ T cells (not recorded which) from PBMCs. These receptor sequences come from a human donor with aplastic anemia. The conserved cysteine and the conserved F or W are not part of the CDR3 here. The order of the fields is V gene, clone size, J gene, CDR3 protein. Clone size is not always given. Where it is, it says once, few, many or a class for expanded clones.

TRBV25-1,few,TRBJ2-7,ASSLGVLVEVRDEQY
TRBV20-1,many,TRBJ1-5,SATTGGDQPQH
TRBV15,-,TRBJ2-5,ATSRTRAKSETQY
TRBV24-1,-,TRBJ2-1,ATSGFSGGGSYNEQF
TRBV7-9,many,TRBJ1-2,ASSLSPPGRGYT
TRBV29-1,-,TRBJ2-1,SVEGVGGYEGNEQF
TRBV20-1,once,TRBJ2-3,SPRIRGPTDTQY
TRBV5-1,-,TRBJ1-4,ASSLDAYNATNEKLF
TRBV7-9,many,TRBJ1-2,ASSLQGTSMGYT
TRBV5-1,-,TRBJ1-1,ASTFNGDYTEAF
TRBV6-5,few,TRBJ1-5,ASSSIRTTSNQPQH
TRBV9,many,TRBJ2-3,ASSPGGNTDTQY
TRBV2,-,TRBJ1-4,ASSQIGQENEKLF
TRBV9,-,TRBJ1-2,ASSPQQGIYGYT
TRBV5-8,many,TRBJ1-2,ASPLRGDGYT
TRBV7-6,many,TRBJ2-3,ASSPRVIGRDTDTQY
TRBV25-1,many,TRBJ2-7,ASSDRFTYEQY
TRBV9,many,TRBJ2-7,ASSVSGLVYEQY
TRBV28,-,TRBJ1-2,ASSFLRVGYT
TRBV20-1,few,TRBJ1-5,SASEVGGVSNQPQH
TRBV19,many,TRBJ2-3,ASSMLGADTQY
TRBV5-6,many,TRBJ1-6,ASSLALRGGSPLH
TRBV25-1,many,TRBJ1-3,ASSDQRPGNTIY
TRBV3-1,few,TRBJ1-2,ASSQRAGDGYT
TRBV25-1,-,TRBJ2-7,ASSVGTSGIGEQY
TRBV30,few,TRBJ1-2,AWSRAGRTYGYT
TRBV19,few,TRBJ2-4,ASTRWSGDKGNIQY
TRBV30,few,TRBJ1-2,AWRHGGFLYGYT
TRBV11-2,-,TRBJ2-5,ASSQTGISQETQY
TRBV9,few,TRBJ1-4,ASSKGGTNEKLF
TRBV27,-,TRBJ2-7,ASSLDRATYEQY
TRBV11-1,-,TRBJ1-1,ASSYPGQRGQNTEAF
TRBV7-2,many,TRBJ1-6,ASSARGGMDSPLH
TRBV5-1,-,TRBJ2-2,ASSLGLANTGELF
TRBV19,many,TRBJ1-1,ASSGIQGAKHTEAF
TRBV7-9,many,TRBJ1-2,ASSIPGQIAYGYT
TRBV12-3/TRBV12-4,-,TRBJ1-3,ASSRGQAFSGNTIY
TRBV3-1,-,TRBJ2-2,ASSKGLAGFGGELF
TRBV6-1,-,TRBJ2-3,ASSSGGAQY
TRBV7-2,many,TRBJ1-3,ASSLTTYTIY
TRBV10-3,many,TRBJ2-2,AIRSDSLNTGELF
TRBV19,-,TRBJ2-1,ASRGSEGKQF
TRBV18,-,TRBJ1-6,ASSARDRILNSPLH
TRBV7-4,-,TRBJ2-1,ASSTLAGVSEQF
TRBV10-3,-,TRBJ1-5,AISESNQPQH
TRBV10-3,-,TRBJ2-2,AISADGTTGELF
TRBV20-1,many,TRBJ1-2,SAPAAQGERGYT
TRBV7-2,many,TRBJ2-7,ASSLESGYEQY
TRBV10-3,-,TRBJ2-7,AIRPTSGEEQY
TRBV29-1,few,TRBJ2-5,SVESGTSGSFIETQY
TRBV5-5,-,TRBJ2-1,ASSPGGQTNEQF
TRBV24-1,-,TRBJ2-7,ALTDTSSYEQY
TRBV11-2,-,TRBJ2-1,ASSSGVRYNEQF
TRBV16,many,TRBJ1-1,ASSQNLNTEAF
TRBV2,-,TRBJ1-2,ASSLPETGGYT